A single sample gave rise to the 3 T cell receptor beta chains below, sequenced in a study of T cell responses to AZD1222 COVID-19 vaccine. Assay: immunoSEQ multiplex PCR; the TCRdb copy retains only in-frame clones and omits some. The table records 150,000 to 200,000 clones, nearly 95% of them present only once. The specimen comprised peripheral blood, sampled 28 days after the second AZD1222 dose. The receptors here all came from an adult who received the AZD1222 COVID-19 vaccine.

This clone appeared a single time. The chain couples TRBV2 to TRBJ2-7, with D perhaps matching TRBD2 (5 bases). V lost 3 bases to trimming and J lost 9 bases, with 12 bases between them. CDR1 SNHLY and CDR2 FYNNEI come from the germline V gene. The CDR3 runs 12 residues. The CDR3 region is CASSEDLLRQYF. CDR3 sequence (DNA): TGTGCCAGCAGTGAGGACTTGTTGCGGCAGTACTTC. The variable domain in full, completed from reference TRBV2 and TRBJ2-7, reads EPEVTQTPSHQVTQMGQEVILRCVPISNHLYFYWYRQILGQKVEFLVSFYNNEISEKSEIFDDQFSVERPDGSNFTLKIRSTKLEDSAMYFCASSEDLLRQYFGPGTRLTVT.

The rearrangement uses TRBV18 and TRBJ1-2; D possibly corresponds to TRBD1 (5 bases). CDR3 length: 14 residues. Between the trimmed V and J ends, which lost 2 bases and 7 bases, there was a span of 14 bases. CDR1 KGHSH and CDR2 LQKENI come from the germline V gene. CDR3 bases: TGTGCCAGCTCACCAGGGACCGTAGTAGGTGGCTACACCTTC. This translates into CASSPGTVVGGYTF.

The V call is TRBV18, the J call TRBJ2-1, with D tentatively TRBD1 (6 bases). The CDR3 spans 17 residues. The V and J ends lost 2 bases and 0 bases respectively, with 14 bases between them. CDR1 and CDR2 (germline): KGHSH, LQKENI. In DNA, the CDR3 is TGTGCCAGCTCACCAAGTGGGGGCCTAGCCTCCTACAATGAGCAGTTCTTC. Its protein is CASSPSGGLASYNEQFF. Together with reference TRBV18 and TRBJ2-1, the CDR3 gives the full variable domain: NAGVMQNPRHLVRRRGQEARLRCSPMKGHSHVYWYRQLPEEGLKFMVYLQKENIIDESGMPKERFSAEFPKEGPSILRIQQVVRGDSAAYFCASSPSGGLASYNEQFFGPGTRLTVL.